This entry lists 13 T cell receptor beta chains sequenced from one sample in a study of metastatic and nonmetastatic thyroid tumors. All patients were treatment-naive before thyroid surgery. MiXCR re-clonotyped the PCR reads for TCRdb. Here the sample spans roughly 34,000 clones, 33% being singletons. The sequenced sample consisted of tumor tissue. The receptors originated from a female donor with papillary thyroid cancer or a benign thyroid nodule (not recorded which). Some clones in this sample may be carry-over from other donors' samples.

The rearrangement joins TRBV5-1 to TRBJ1-6; D is undetermined. V lost 0 bases, J lost 5 bases, and 6 bases lay in between. Germline V gene sequence: CDR1 SGHRS, CDR2 YFSETQ. This CDR3 contains 14 residues. The CDR3 spells CASSLDGNNSPLHF. In nucleotides, the CDR3 is TGCGCCAGCAGCTTGGATGGAAATAATTCACCCCTCCACTTT.

Only a few counts were recorded for this clone. The chain is built from TRBV6-1 and TRBJ2-7, with 11 bases aligning to TRBD1. CDR1 and CDR2 (germline): MNHNS, SASEGT. This CDR3 region has 16 residues. J lost 3 bases, V lost 2 bases, and 6 bases had no gene match. The CDR3 DNA is TGTGCCAGCAGTGAAAGGGCCGGGACAGGGGGCTACGAGCAGTACTTC. As protein: CASSERAGTGGYEQYF.

Only a few counts were recorded for this clone. This chain links TRBV6-1 with TRBJ1-2; D may be TRBD1 (5 bases). V was cut by 6 bases and J by 4 bases, with 12 bases left in between. This CDR3 is built from 13 residues. Germline V gene data show CDR1 as MNHNS and CDR2 as SASEGT. The CDR3 region is CASRTGTLYGYTF. As DNA, the CDR3 is TGTGCCAGCAGGACCGGGACCCTCTATGGCTACACCTTC.

The CDR3 nucleotides are TGTGCCAGCAGCCAAGGGACCCACTACGAGCAGTACTTC. Residues: CASSQGTHYEQYF. The gene calls are TRBV2 and TRBJ2-7, with D perhaps matching TRBD1 or TRBD2 (5 bases each). This CDR3 is 13 amino acids long. V was cut by 6 bases and J by 3 bases, with 12 bases left in between. Germline-derived CDR1 and CDR2 are SNHLY and FYNNEI.

This chain joins TRBV4-1 and TRBJ2-2; D remains ambiguous. Trimming removed 1 base from V and 4 bases from J, with 10 bases in between. The CDR3 extends over 15 amino acids. Germline V gene data show CDR1 as MGHRA and CDR2 as YSYEKL. CDR3 in amino acids: CASSQGTWTTGELFF. CDR3 nucleotides: TGCGCCAGCAGCCAAGGGACGTGGACCACCGGGGAGCTGTTTTTT.

The chain couples TRBV20-1 to TRBJ2-7; TRBD1 aligns across 7 bases. V trimming: 5 bases; J trimming: 5 bases; junction bases outside the gene matches: 3. CDR3 size: 11 residues. The germline V gene has CDR1 DFQATT and CDR2 SNEGSKA (reference sequence). CDR3 region: CSARGQDEQYF. Here the CDR3 DNA reads TGCAGTGCTCGAGGACAGGACGAGCAGTACTTC.

This clone was seen many times. The chain carries TRBV7-8 and TRBJ2-1; 11 bases are shared with TRBD2. J lost 1 base, V lost 6 bases, and 8 bases had no gene match. The CDR3 is 17 amino acids. The germline V gene encodes CDR1 SGHVS and CDR2 FQNEAQ. The CDR3 region is CASSRKLAGESYNEQFF. The CDR3 region has the DNA TGTGCCAGCAGTCGTAAACTAGCGGGGGAATCCTACAATGAGCAGTTCTTC.

This clone was seen only a few times. J is TRBJ2-7 and V is TRBV6-5, with TRBD2 matching over 11 bases. The CDR3 has 15 residues. The germline V gene encodes CDR1 MNHEY and CDR2 SVGAGI. V was pared by 2 bases and J by 4 bases, with 4 bases of the junction left unmatched. CDR3 coding DNA: TGTGCCAGCAGTTACGTAGCGGGAGGGCCGTACGAGCAGTACTTC. Its protein is CASSYVAGGPYEQYF.

The rearrangement links TRBV28 to TRBJ1-5; D gene unclear. The CDR3 length is 13 residues. Looked up from germline, CDR1 is MDHEN and CDR2 is SYDVKM. V was shortened by 10 bases and J by 3 bases, with 13 bases between the two germline ends. The CDR3 DNA reads TGTGCCACACTGACGGGATACAATCAGCCCCAGCATTTT. Its protein product is CATLTGYNQPQHF.

This clone appeared a few times. V and J are TRBV28 and TRBJ2-1, with 9 bases lining up with TRBD1. J lost 7 bases, V lost 5 bases, and 9 bases had no gene match. Germline V gene lookup returns CDR1 MDHEN and CDR2 SYDVKM. The CDR3 runs to 15 residues. The CDR3, as DNA: TGTGCCAGCAGTGGACCGGGACAGGGCAGGAATGAGCAGTTCTTC. This sequence encodes CASSGPGQGRNEQFF.

CDR3 bases: TGCGCCAGCAGTGAGATGGGGTTGAACACCGGGGAGCTGTTTTTT. This gives the protein CASSEMGLNTGELFF. The chain combines TRBV10-1 with TRBJ2-2; D remains ambiguous. The CDR3 contains 15 residues. Trimming removed 2 bases at V and 1 base at J, with 8 bases between. Germline-derived CDR1 and CDR2 are WNHNN and SYGVQD (reference sequence).

The rearrangement uses TRBV15 and TRBJ1-5; unclear D gene. V gave up 0 bases and J gave up 2 bases, with 17 bases separating them. Germline assignment: CDR1 LNHNV and CDR2 YYDKDF (reference sequence). The CDR3 runs to 18 residues. The CDR3 nucleotides are TGTGCCACCAGCAGAGATTTGGCAGGAACGTTTGGCAATCAGCCCCAGCATTTT. It yields the protein CATSRDLAGTFGNQPQHF. Using reference TRBV15 and TRBJ1-5 for the parts outside the CDR3, the full variable domain is DAMVIQNPRYQVTQFGKPVTLSCSQTLNHNVMYWYQQKSSQAPKLLFHYYDKDFNNEADTPDNFQSRRPNTSFCFLDIRSPGLGDTAMYLCATSRDLAGTFGNQPQHFGDGTRLSIL.

In this sample, this clone turned up a few times. The chain has TRBV20-1 and TRBJ1-2; perhaps TRBD1 as D (5 bases). Deletions cut 0 bases from V and 4 bases from J, with 12 bases between. The germline V gene encodes CDR1 DFQATT and CDR2 SNEGSKA (reference sequence). The CDR3 spans 14 residues. CDR3 residues: CSARDRGLVYGYTF. The CDR3 DNA reads TGCAGTGCTAGAGATCGGGGCCTAGTCTATGGCTACACCTTC.